Below, 14 T cell receptor beta chains from the same sample are listed, as sequenced in a study of blood T cells in healthy people across ages. Combining a sample-barcoded 5' primer with a J-beta primer mix, a second PCR ran for about 7 to 11 cycles. TCRdb re-derived calls from the 5' RACE reads in MiXCR, one entry per CDR3 protein. The data contain about 510,000 distinct CDR3 sequences, over 25% of them seen just once; the ten biggest clones take up 3% to 4.5%. The sample also formed part of further work on T cells of mothers and their children.

Sequenced material: blood. Receptors originate from a boy between 2 and 15 years old in good health.

This clonotype showed up just a few times. The rearrangement uses TRBV10-3 and TRBJ2-1; 13 nucleotides match TRBD2. CDR1 is ENHRY and CDR2 is SYGVKD in the germline V gene. Germline trimming cut 4 bases from V and 8 bases from J; bases unmatched to any gene: 8. CDR3 length: 16 amino acids. Here the CDR3 reads CAISGPTSGRAYEQFF. CDR3 in DNA: TGTGCCATCAGTGGCCCCACTAGCGGGAGGGCCTATGAGCAGTTCTTC.

In its sample, this clonotype was seen a few times. The chain uses TRBV9 and TRBJ2-1, with D perhaps TRBD2 (6 bases). V was trimmed by 4 bases and J by 4 bases, leaving 15 bases between them. CDR3 length: 15 amino acids. Germline V gene data show CDR1 as SGDLS and CDR2 as YYNGEE. The DNA of the CDR3 is TGTGCCAGCAGCTCGGGAGATAAACCTTACAATGAGCAGTTCTTC. Protein: CASSSGDKPYNEQFF.

Many counts were recorded for this clonotype. The chain uses TRBV9 and TRBJ2-3, with D uncertain. Trimming took 2 bases from V and 2 from J, leaving 15 bases between them. CDR1 and CDR2 from the germline V gene are SGDLS and YYNGEE. There are 16 residues in the CDR3. The CDR3 nucleotides read TGTGCCAGCAGCGTCCAAGAACCACACCTCACAGATACGCAGTATTTT. The encoded protein is CASSVQEPHLTDTQYF. The variable domain in full, with the rest retrieved from reference TRBV9 and TRBJ2-3, is DSGVTQTPKHLITATGQRVTLRCSPRSGDLSVYWYQQSLDQGLQFLIQYYNGEERAKGNILERFSAQQFPDLHSELNLSSLELGDSALYFCASSVQEPHLTDTQYFGPGTRLTVL.

This clonotype came up a few times. The chain joins TRBV5-1 to TRBJ2-7; D is perhaps TRBD2 (5 bases). Trimming left V 4 bases short and J 0 bases short, with 8 bases between. The CDR3 is 13 residues long. CDR1 is SGHRS, CDR2 YFSETQ, per germline. The CDR3 loop is CASSPGDSYEQYF. The CDR3 coding sequence is TGCGCCAGCAGCCCCGGGGACTCCTACGAGCAGTACTTC.

This clonotype was counted a few times. The V and J genes are TRBV7-6 and TRBJ2-3, with D perhaps matching TRBD2 (5 bases). CDR3 size: 15 residues. Trimming took 1 base from V and 2 from J, leaving 10 bases between them. The germline CDR1 and CDR2 sequences are SGHVS and FNYEAQ. The CDR3 coding sequence is TGTGCCAGCAGCTTAGGGGTGGGAGCCACAGATACGCAGTATTTT. This translates into CASSLGVGATDTQYF.

The rearrangement uses TRBV5-4 and TRBJ2-4; tentative D call: TRBD1 (5 bases). There are 15 residues in the CDR3. V gave up 2 bases and J gave up 2 bases, with 11 bases separating them. Germline assignment: CDR1 SGHNT and CDR2 YYREEE (reference sequence). The CDR3 is CASSFSAGSKNIQYF. The CDR3 bases are TGTGCCAGCAGCTTTTCGGCAGGGTCCAAAAACATTCAGTACTTC.

This clonotype was recorded a few times. The chain couples TRBV11-2 to TRBJ2-1, with D maybe TRBD2 (6 bases). In germline, CDR1 is SGHAT, CDR2 FQNNGV. CDR3 length equals 14 residues. Trimming pared 5 bases from V and 7 bases from J, leaving 15 bases between. The CDR3 protein is CASSLRGLGNEQFF. The DNA of the CDR3 is TGTGCCAGCAGCCTAAGGGGACTGGGGAATGAGCAGTTCTTC. Drawing the rest from reference TRBV11-2 and TRBJ2-1, the complete variable domain is EAGVAQSPRYKIIEKRQSVAFWCNPISGHATLYWYQQILGQGPKLLIQFQNNGVVDDSQLPKDRFSAERLKGVDSTLKIQPAKLEDSAVYLCASSLRGLGNEQFFGPGTRLTVL.

J is TRBJ1-4 and V is TRBV25-1; the D gene is possibly TRBD1 (6 bases). With 6 bases removed from V and 10 bases from J, the gap between germline ends came to 9 bases. Per the germline V gene, CDR1 is MGHDK and CDR2 is SYGVNS. The CDR3 is 11 amino acids. The CDR3, as DNA: TGTGCCAGCAGAGGAGGGGGAAAACTGTTTTTT. Its translation: CASRGGGKLFF.

In this sample, this clonotype turned up once. V usage is TRBV6-6 and J usage is TRBJ2-5; no clear D gene. Germline assignment: CDR1 MNHNY and CDR2 SVGAGI (reference sequence). The CDR3 runs to 15 residues. The V and J ends lost 6 bases and 5 bases respectively, with 19 bases between them. In DNA, the CDR3 is TGTGCCAGCAGCCCAGCTCATAACGGCGATGAGACCCAGTACTTC. Its translation: CASSPAHNGDETQYF.

This clonotype was counted a few times. DNA for the CDR3: TGTGCCAGCAGCGAACTAGCGGCCAGCTCCTACAATGAGCAGTTCTTC. Residues: CASSELAASSYNEQFF. The chain is built from TRBV7-9 and TRBJ2-1, with TRBD2 matching over 8 bases. This CDR3 region has 16 residues. V lost 5 bases and J lost 0; bases outside the gene matches: 6. From germline, CDR1 is SEHNR and CDR2 FQNEAQ (reference sequence). Complete variable domain (other parts from reference TRBV7-9 and TRBJ2-1): DTGVSQNPRHKITKRGQNVTFRCDPISEHNRLYWYRQTLGQGPEFLTYFQNEAQLEKSRLLSDRFSAERPKGSFSTLEIQRTEQGDSAMYLCASSELAASSYNEQFFGPGTRLTVL.

V and J are TRBV29-1 and TRBJ2-5; D tentatively reads TRBD1 or TRBD2 (5 bases each). Trimming shortened V by 2 bases and J by 0 bases, and 13 bases separated the two germline ends. The CDR3 spans 15 residues. From germline, CDR1 is SQVTM and CDR2 ANQGSEA. The CDR3 region is CSVELGREYQETQYF. The CDR3 DNA is TGCAGCGTTGAATTGGGCAGGGAGTACCAAGAGACCCAGTACTTC.

The chain carries TRBV10-3 and TRBJ2-5, with D possibly called TRBD1 or TRBD2 (6 bases each). Germline V lookup: CDR1 ENHRY, CDR2 SYGVKD. The V end was cut by 4 bases, the J end by 5 bases, with 8 bases between. The length of the CDR3 is 12 residues. CDR3 sequence (DNA): TGTGCCATCAGTGTGGGGGGCGAGACCCAGTACTTC. Translation: CAISVGGETQYF.

The chain uses TRBV6-1 and TRBJ2-5; D is perhaps TRBD1 (6 bases). The V gene lost 6 bases and the J gene lost 1 base, with 33 bases spanning the gap. The CDR3 sequence is 21 residues long. CDR1 and CDR2 (germline): MNHNS, SASEGT. The CDR3 is CASRSDRSSDFQGNSQETQYF. CDR3 sequence (DNA): TGTGCCAGCAGGAGTGATCGTAGCTCCGATTTTCAGGGGAACTCCCAAGAGACCCAGTACTTC.

In this sample, this clonotype turned up a few times. The chain couples TRBV10-1 to TRBJ1-1, with a tentative D call TRBD1 (6 bases). The CDR3 has 13 residues. Germline V gene lookup returns CDR1 WNHNN and CDR2 SYGVQD (reference sequence). The ends were cut back, 3 bases at V and 4 bases at J, with 9 bases in the middle. CDR3 coding DNA: TGCGCCAGCAGTGATCAAGGGGGCACTGAAGCTTTCTTT. Its protein is CASSDQGGTEAFF.